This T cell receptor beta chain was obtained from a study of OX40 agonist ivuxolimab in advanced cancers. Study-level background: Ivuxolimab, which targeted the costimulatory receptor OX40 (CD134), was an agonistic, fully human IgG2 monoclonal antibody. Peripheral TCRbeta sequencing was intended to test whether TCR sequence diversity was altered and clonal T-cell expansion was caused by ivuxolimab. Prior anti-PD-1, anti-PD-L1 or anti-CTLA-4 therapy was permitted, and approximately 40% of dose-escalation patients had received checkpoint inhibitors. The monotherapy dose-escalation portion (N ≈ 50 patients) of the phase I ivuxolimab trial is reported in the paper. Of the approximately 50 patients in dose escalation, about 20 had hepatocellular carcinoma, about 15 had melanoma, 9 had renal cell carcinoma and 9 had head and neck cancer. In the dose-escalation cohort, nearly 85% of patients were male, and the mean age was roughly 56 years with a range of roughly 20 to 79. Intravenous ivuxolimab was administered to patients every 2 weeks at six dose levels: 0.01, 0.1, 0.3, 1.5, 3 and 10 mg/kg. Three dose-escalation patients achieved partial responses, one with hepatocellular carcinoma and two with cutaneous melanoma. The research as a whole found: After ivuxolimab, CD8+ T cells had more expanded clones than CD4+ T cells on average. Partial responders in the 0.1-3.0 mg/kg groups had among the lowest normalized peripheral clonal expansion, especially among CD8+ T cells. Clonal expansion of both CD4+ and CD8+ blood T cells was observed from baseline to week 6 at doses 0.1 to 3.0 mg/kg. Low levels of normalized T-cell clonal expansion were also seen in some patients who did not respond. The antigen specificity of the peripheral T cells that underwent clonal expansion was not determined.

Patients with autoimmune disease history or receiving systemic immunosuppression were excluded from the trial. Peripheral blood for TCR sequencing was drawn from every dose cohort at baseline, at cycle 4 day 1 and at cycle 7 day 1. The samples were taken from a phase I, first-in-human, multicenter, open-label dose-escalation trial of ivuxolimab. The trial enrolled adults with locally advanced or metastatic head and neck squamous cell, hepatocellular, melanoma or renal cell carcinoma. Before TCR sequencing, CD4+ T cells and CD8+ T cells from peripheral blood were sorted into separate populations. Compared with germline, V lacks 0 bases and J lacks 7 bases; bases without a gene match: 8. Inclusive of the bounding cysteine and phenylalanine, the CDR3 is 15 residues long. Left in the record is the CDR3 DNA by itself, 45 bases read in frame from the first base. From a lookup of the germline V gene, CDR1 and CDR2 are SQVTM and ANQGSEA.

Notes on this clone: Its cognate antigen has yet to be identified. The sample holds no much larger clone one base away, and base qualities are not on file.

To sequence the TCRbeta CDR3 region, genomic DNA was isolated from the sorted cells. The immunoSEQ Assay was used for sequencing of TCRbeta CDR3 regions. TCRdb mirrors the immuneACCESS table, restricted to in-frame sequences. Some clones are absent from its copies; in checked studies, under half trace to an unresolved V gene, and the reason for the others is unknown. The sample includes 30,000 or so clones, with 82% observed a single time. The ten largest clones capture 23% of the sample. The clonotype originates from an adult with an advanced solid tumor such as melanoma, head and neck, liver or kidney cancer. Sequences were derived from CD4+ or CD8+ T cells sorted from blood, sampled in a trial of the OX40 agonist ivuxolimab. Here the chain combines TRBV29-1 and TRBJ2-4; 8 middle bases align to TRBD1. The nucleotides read TGCAGCGTTGAAGAAGTCGGACAGGGCTGGAACATTCAGTACTTC. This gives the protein CSVEEVGQGWNIQYF.